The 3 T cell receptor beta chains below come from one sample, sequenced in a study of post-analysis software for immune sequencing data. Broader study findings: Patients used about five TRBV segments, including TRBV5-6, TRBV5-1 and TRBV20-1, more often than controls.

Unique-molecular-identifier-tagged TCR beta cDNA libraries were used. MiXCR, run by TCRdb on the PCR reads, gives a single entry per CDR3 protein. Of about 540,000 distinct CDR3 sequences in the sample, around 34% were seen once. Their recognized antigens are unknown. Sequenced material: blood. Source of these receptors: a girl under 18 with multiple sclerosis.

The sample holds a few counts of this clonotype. The CDR3 loop is CSARATGGISPLHF. The DNA of the CDR3 is TGCAGTGCTAGAGCTACAGGGGGAATCTCACCCCTCCACTTT. V gene TRBV20-1 combines with J gene TRBJ1-6; 8 bases match TRBD1. The CDR3 spans 14 residues. J was trimmed by 10 bases and V by 1 base; bases with no gene match: 6. The germline CDR1 and CDR2 sequences are DFQATT and SNEGSKA (reference sequence).

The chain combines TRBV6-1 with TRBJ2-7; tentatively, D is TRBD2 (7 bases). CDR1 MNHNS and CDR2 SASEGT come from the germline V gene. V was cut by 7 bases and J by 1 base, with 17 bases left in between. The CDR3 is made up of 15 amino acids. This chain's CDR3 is CASKYGGLGSYEQYF. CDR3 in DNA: TGTGCCAGCAAGTACGGGGGGCTTGGTTCCTACGAGCAGTACTTC.

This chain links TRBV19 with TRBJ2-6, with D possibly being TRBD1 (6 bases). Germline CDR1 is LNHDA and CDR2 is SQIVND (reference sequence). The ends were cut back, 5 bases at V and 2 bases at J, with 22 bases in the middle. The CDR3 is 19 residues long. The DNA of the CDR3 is TGTGCCAGTAGTTGGATGGCAGGGACATTAACCGCTGGGGCCAACGTCCTGACTTTC. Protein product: CASSWMAGTLTAGANVLTF.